Below, 4 T cell receptor beta chains from the same sample are listed, as sequenced in a study of human CD8 memory T cell subsets. Libraries for TCR beta were constructed using UMI-labeled 5' RACE. TCRdb processed the 5' RACE reads again and assigns one entry to each CDR3 protein, with no DNA. Its table lists about 7,900 distinct CDR3 sequences. Material: CD8+ T cells from PBMCs. The receptors here all came from a human donor in good health.

This sequence joins TRBV10-2 and TRBJ1-1. CDR1 is WSHSY, CDR2 SAAADI, per germline. CDR3 length: 12 amino acids. The CDR3: CASSELSTEAFF.

This chain uses TRBV30 with TRBJ2-2; TCRdb's D call of TRBD1 is untestable without DNA. The CDR3 is 18 amino acids. Germline V CDR1 and CDR2: GTSNPN, SVGIG (reference sequence). CDR3 in amino acids: CAWSGVATGRASAGELFF.

According to its frequency, this clonotype is medium-sized. The chain uses TRBV29-1 and TRBJ1-3. The CDR3 extends over 12 amino acids. The germline CDR1 and CDR2 sequences are SQVTM and ANQGSEA. The CDR3 reads CSATDGEGTIYF.

The chain combines TRBV5-1 with TRBJ2-3. CDR1 and CDR2 from the germline V gene are SGHRS and YFSETQ. The CDR3 runs 12 residues. CDR3 sequence: CASSFFTDTQYF.